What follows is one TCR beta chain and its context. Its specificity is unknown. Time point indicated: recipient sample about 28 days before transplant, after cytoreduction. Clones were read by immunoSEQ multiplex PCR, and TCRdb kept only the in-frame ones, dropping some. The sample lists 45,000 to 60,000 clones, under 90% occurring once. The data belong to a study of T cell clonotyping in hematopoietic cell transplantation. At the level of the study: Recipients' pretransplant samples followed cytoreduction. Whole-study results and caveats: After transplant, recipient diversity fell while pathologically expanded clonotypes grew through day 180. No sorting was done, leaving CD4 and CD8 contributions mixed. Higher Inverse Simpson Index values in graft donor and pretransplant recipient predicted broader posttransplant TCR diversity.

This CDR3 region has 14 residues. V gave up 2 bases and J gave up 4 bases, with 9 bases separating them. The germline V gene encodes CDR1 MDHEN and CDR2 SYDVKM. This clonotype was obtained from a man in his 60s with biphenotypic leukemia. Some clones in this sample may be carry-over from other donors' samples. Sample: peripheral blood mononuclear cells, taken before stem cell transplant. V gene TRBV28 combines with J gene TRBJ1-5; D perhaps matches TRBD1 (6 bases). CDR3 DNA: TGTGCCAGCAGTTTACCGGGACAAAATCAGCCCCAGCATTTT. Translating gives CASSLPGQNQPQHF.